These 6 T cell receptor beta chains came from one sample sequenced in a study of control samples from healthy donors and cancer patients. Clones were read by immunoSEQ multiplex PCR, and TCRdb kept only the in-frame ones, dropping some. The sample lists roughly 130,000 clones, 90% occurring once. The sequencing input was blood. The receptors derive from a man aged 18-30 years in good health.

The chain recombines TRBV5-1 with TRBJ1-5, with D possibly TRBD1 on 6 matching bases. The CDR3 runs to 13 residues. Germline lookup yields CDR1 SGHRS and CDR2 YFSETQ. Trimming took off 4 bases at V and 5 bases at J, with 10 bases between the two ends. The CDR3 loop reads CASSLDSDQPQHF. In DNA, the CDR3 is TGCGCCAGCAGCCTGGACAGCGATCAGCCCCAGCATTTT.

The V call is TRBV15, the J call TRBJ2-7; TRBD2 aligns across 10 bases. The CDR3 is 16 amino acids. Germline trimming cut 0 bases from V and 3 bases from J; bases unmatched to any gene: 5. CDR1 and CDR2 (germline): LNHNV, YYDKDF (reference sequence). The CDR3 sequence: CATSRDRTSGGYEQYV. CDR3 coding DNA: TGTGCCACCAGCAGAGATCGGACTAGCGGAGGCTACGAGCAGTACGTC.

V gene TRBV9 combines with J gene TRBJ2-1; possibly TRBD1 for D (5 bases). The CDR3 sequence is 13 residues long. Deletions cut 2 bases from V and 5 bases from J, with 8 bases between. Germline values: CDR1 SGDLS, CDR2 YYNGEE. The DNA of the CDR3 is TGTGCCAGCAGCGTGTTAGGGGACAATGAGCAGTTCTTC. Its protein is CASSVLGDNEQFF. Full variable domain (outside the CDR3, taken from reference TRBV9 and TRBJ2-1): DSGVTQTPKHLITATGQRVTLRCSPRSGDLSVYWYQQSLDQGLQFLIQYYNGEERAKGNILERFSAQQFPDLHSELNLSSLELGDSALYFCASSVLGDNEQFFGPGTRLTVL.

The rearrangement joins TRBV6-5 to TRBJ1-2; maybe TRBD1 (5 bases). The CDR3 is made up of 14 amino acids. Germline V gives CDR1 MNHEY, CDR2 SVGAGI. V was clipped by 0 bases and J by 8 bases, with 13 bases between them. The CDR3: CASSYSGALNGYTF. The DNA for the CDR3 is TGTGCCAGCAGTTACTCAGGGGCTTTGAACGGCTACACCTTC.

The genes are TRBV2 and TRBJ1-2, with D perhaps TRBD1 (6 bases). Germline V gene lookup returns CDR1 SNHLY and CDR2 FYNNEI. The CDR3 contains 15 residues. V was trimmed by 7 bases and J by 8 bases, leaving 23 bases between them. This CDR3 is CASMRAPGAAGGYTF. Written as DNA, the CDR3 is TGTGCCAGCATGCGAGCCCCAGGGGCTGCCGGGGGCTACACCTTC.

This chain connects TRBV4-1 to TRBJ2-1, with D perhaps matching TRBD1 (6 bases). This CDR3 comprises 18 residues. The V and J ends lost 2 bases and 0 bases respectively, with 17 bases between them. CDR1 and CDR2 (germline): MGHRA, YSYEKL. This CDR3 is CASSQPLQQGRSYNEQFF. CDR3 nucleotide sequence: TGCGCCAGCAGCCAACCTCTCCAACAGGGTCGCTCCTACAATGAGCAGTTCTTC.